The 8 T cell receptor beta chains below all came from one sample that was sequenced in a study of cytomegalovirus exposure and HLA in healthy donors. The PCR employed 60 Vbeta primers together with 13 Jbeta primers. Libraries were prepared by immunoSEQ multiplex PCR; TCRdb keeps only in-frame clonotypes and omits some of them. The table has under 85,000 clones, 80% seen once; the top ten hold around 4.2%. Source material: PBMCs. These receptors were collected from a woman aged 25 to 39 in good health and CMV-seronegative.

The chain links TRBV5-4 to TRBJ1-5; no definite D call. In germline, CDR1 is SGHNT, CDR2 YYREEE (reference sequence). The CDR3 length is 15 residues. V was trimmed by 3 bases and J by 0 bases, leaving 10 bases between them. Written as DNA, the CDR3 is TGTGCCAGCAGCTCCGGGGTAGATAGCAATCAGCCCCAGCATTTT. Translation: CASSSGVDSNQPQHF.

The chain links TRBV6-5 to TRBJ1-2; 8 bases line up with TRBD1. After removal of 1 base from V and 8 bases from J, the junction contained 9 bases not matched to a gene. CDR1 is MNHEY, CDR2 SVGAGI, per germline. This CDR3 comprises 15 residues. In nucleotides, the CDR3 is TGTGCCAGCAGTTACTTGGACAGGGTCGATTGGGGCTACACCTTC. It codes for CASSYLDRVDWGYTF.

The chain combines TRBV30 with TRBJ1-1; unclear D gene. Per the germline V gene, CDR1 is GTSNPN and CDR2 is SVGIG (reference sequence). V lost 4 bases, J lost 6 bases, and 15 bases lay in between. CDR3 length: 13 amino acids. The CDR3 nucleotides read TGTGCCTGGAATTGGCTCGGCAGGTCTGAAGCTTTCTTT. Protein: CAWNWLGRSEAFF.

The chain combines TRBV29-1 with TRBJ2-3; a possible D gene is TRBD2 (6 bases). The CDR3 length is 14 residues. V lost 5 bases and J lost 0, with 12 bases in between. Per the germline V gene, CDR1 is SQVTM and CDR2 is ANQGSEA. Written as DNA, the CDR3 is TGCAGCGTTTCGCCCGGAGGGAGCACAGATACGCAGTATTTT. The encoded protein is CSVSPGGSTDTQYF.

The J gene is TRBJ1-4, the V gene TRBV30; tentatively, D is TRBD1 (6 bases). The CDR3 is 15 residues long. V lost 2 bases, J lost 3 bases, and 13 bases lay in between. Germline-derived CDR1 and CDR2 are GTSNPN and SVGIG (reference sequence). This CDR3 is CAWSPTGLPNEKLFF. The DNA for the CDR3 is TGTGCCTGGAGTCCTACAGGGCTGCCTAATGAAAAACTGTTTTTT. Based on the CDR3 plus reference TRBV30 and TRBJ1-4, the full variable domain is SQTIHQWPATLVQPVGSPLSLECTVEGTSNPNLYWYRQAAGRGLQLLFYSVGIGQISSEVPQNLSASRPQDRQFILSSKKLLLSDSGFYLCAWSPTGLPNEKLFFGSGTQLSVL.

This clone was seen a handful of times. The chain combines TRBV7-2 with TRBJ2-1, with 14 bases identical to TRBD2. The V gene end was trimmed by 0 bases and the J gene end by 6 bases; junction bases not matched to a gene: 7. This CDR3 has 18 amino acids. Germline V gives CDR1 SGHTA, CDR2 FQGNSA. This CDR3 is CASSLALGLAGGLNEQFF. For the CDR3, the DNA is TGTGCCAGCAGCTTAGCCCTTGGACTAGCGGGAGGCCTCAATGAGCAGTTCTTC.

The chain uses TRBV4-3 and TRBJ1-1, with 10 bases fitting TRBD1. CDR1 and CDR2 (germline): LGHNA, YSLEER. The CDR3 is made up of 17 amino acids. V lost 1 base and J lost 5; bases outside the gene matches: 10. CDR3 sequence: CASSQVGQGRRRTEAFF. CDR3 bases: TGCGCCAGCAGCCAAGTGGGACAGGGGCGTAGAAGGACTGAAGCTTTCTTT.

This chain joins TRBV6-5 and TRBJ1-2, with 10 bases lining up with TRBD1. V was clipped by 5 bases and J by 3 bases; unmatched bases: 3. The CDR3 runs to 14 residues. Germline CDR1 MNHEY, CDR2 SVGAGI. This CDR3 is CASSPTGGDYGYTF. In DNA form, the CDR3 reads TGTGCCAGCAGTCCGACAGGGGGCGACTATGGCTACACCTTC.